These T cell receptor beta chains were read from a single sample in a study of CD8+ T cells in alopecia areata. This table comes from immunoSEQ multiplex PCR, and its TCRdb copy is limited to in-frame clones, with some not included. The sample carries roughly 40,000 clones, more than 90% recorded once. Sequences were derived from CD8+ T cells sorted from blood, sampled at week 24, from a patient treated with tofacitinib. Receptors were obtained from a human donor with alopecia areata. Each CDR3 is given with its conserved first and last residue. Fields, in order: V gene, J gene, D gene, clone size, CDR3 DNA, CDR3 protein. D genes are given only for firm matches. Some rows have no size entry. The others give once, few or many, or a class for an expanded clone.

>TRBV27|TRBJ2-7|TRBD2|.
TGTGCCAGCAGTGAGAGGCTAGCGGGGTCTTACGAGCAGTACTTC
CASSERLAGSYEQYF
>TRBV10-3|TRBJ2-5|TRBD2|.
TGTGCCATCAGTGAGTCCGGACTAGCGGGTGAGACCCAGTACTTC
CAISESGLAGETQYF
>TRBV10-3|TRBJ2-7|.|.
TGTGCCATCAGTGTCAACGACAGGGAGCAGTACTTC
CAISVNDREQYF
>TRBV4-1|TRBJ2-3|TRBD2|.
TGCGCCAGCAGCCAAGAAGAACTAGCGGGGGGCACAGATACGCAGTATTTT
CASSQEELAGGTDTQYF
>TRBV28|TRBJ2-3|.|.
TGTGCCAGCAGTTTATTCGGGAGTAGCACAGATACGCAGTATTTT
CASSLFGSSTDTQYF
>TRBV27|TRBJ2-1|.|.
TGTGCCAGCAGTTTGATTGGGAATGAGCAGTTCTTC
CASSLIGNEQFF
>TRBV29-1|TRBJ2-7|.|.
TGCAGCATATGGGTACCGGGCAGCTACGAGCAGTACTTC
CSIWVPGSYEQYF
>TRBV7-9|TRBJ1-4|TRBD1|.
TGTGCCAGCAGCCCTCGCCAGGGGGAGAGGAGAACTAATGAAAAACTGTTTTTT
CASSPRQGERRTNEKLFF
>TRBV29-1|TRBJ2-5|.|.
TGCAGCGTTGAACTTAGGAGGGGTTTGGAAGAGCAGTACTTC
CSVELRRGLEEQYF
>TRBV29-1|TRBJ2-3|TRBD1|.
TGCAGCGTTGAAGATACGGGGACAGCGCAGTATTTT
CSVEDTGTAQYF
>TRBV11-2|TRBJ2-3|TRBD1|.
TGTGCCAGCAGCTTAGTAGTGTCGATCCCACAGGGGGCAGGAGATACGCAGTATTTT
CASSLVVSIPQGAGDTQYF
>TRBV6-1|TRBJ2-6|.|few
TGTGCCAGCAGAGAAAGGAGCTCTGGGGCCAACGTCCTGACTTTC
CASRERSSGANVLTF
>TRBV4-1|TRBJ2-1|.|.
TGCGCCAGCAGCCAAGAGGCAGGCGCCTCCTACAATGAGCAGTTCTTC
CASSQEAGASYNEQFF
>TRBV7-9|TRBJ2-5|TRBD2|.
TGTGCCAGCAGCTCGTACGGGGGGGCCATGAGGGAAGGCCAAGAGACCCAGTACTTC
CASSSYGGAMREGQETQYF
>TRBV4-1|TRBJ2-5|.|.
TGCGCCAGCAGCTCCGGGACTCCGGAGACCCAGTACTTC
CASSSGTPETQYF
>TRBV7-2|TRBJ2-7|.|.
TGTGCCAGCAGCTCTAGCTCCTACGAGCAGTACTTC
CASSSSSYEQYF
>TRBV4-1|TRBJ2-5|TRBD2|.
TGCGCCAGCAGCCAACTGGGACTAGCAGAGACCCAGTACTTC
CASSQLGLAETQYF
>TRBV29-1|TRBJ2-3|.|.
TGCAGCGTTGAAGGGGATCAAGAGCTGAATACGCAGTATTTT
CSVEGDQELNTQYF
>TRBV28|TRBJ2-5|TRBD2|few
TGTGCCAGCAGCGCGGGGGGGCCGGAGCAGTACTTC
CASSAGGPEQYF
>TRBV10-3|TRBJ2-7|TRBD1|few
TGTGCCATCAGTGTACCCACCCGACAGGGGGCTTACGAGCAGTACTTC
CAISVPTRQGAYEQYF
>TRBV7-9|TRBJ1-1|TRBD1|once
TGTGCCAGCAGCCGGGACAGTTTCACTGAAGCTTTCTTT
CASSRDSFTEAFF
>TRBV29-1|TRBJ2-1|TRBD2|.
TGCAGCGTTGCCCCACTAGCGGGGGGCTACAATGAGCAGTTCTTC
CSVAPLAGGYNEQFF
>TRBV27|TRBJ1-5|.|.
TGTGCCAGCAGTTTATGGCTTGATCAGCCCCAGCATTTT
CASSLWLDQPQHF
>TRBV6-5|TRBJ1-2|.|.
TGTGCCAGCAGTTCGACGCCAGTGGACTATGGCTACACCTTC
CASSSTPVDYGYTF
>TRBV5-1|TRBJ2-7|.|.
TGCGCCAGCTATACTGCCCTTTCCGAGCAGTACTTC
CASYTALSEQYF
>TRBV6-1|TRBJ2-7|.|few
TGTGCCAGCAGTGAAGTGGTCAACTACGAGCAGTACTTC
CASSEVVNYEQYF
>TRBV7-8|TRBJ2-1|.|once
TGTGCCAGCAACCCGACTTACTCCTACAATGAGCAGTTCTTC
CASNPTYSYNEQFF
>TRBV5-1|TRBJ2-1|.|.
TGCGCCAGCAGCTTGGCGGTAGTTAACAATGAGCAGTTCTTC
CASSLAVVNNEQFF
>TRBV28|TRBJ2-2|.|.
TGTGCCAGCAGCCGACTTCTGGGGGGCGGGATAGTCGCCGGGGAGCTGTTTTTT
CASSRLLGGGIVAGELFF